This entry features one TCR beta chain sequence. Its target antigen remains unknown. Germline and junction disagree at one end, which may indicate a read error. The data derive from a study of tumor and adjacent non-tumor tissue in lung cancer (dated 2018 in TCRdb). Concerning the study at large: The cohort included some 11 adenocarcinoma, 2 squamous cell carcinoma and 1 small cell lung cancer patients. The approximately 15 enrolled patients, of whom some 10 were men and 5 were women, were aged roughly 30 to 85 years and were diagnosed with TNM stage I to III disease. A total of some 130,000,000 productive TCRbeta reads were generated by sequencing, corresponding to an average of approximately 4 million reads per sample. TCRbeta CDR3 sequencing was performed on roughly 32 paired specimens, with one tumor sample and one normal lung sample collected per patient. Bulk TCRbeta repertoires were compared between lung tumor tissue and matched distant non-tumor lung tissue obtained from fewer than 16 lung cancer patients.

RNA was isolated from bulk unsorted tissue, and RNA quality was assessed with a NanoDrop ND-1000 and an Agilent 2100. All donors had newly diagnosed lung cancer, had not received prior chemotherapy, and were admitted for thoracic surgery in China between August and November 2014. Patients who had received previous radiotherapy or chemotherapy, or who had another concurrent cancer, were excluded from the study. Surgical tissue pieces of roughly 1-2 cm3 were preserved in RNAlater solution and stored at -80 °C until use. The library was made by multiplex PCR. Sequencing was carried out with an Illumina HiSeq 2500. Following protocols modified from ARM-PCR, the researchers constructed TCRbeta libraries through three rounds of nested PCR with primers (Table S4). Before sequencing, PCR products of 200-500 bp were excised from the gel and purified with the QIAquick gel extraction kit. Turning to the authors' computational methods: Trimmomatic was used to clean the reads, FLASH merged the cleaned reads into complete CDR3 sequences, and MiTCR assigned the sequences to V(D)J germline segments. Clonal diversity was computed as the inverse Simpson's index with VDJtools. A read counted as productive if the sequence was in-frame and lacked a premature stop codon. Through fastp at Q25 and MiXCR, TCRdb rebuilt clones from the public reads, retaining in-frame beta chains. Every entry covers one CDR3 protein and lists the most common genes and DNA from its rows. The V and J calls come from TCRdb's annotation, not from the publication. This sample has 120,000 or so distinct CDR3 sequences in its table, and roughly 67% of those were observed once. The ten largest account for about 13% of the sample.

The CDR3 contains 14 residues, cysteine and phenylalanine counted. CDR3 DNA is the only sequence kept; it has 42 bases, read in frame from the first base. According to the germline V gene, CDR1 reads LGHNA and CDR2 reads YSLEER. What the study reported, not specific to this receptor: Because peripheral blood was not sequenced, the blood TCRbeta repertoires of the lung cancer patients in the study went unexamined. Only about 15 patients were in the cohort, and the authors stated that larger samples and more detailed clinical data are needed. Younger patients had significantly higher TCR diversity, and higher tumor TCR diversity was associated with shorter overall and disease-free survival. The top 100 clones accounted for a significantly larger cumulative portion of the repertoire in normal lung than in tumor tissue. Tumor tissue showed significantly higher TCR diversity (inverse Simpson) than normal lung tissue, at 431.37 vs 166.20 (P = 0.0075, Mann-Whitney U test). Neither the sequencing platform nor unique molecular identifiers are mentioned in the methods.

Rearrangement joined TRBV4-3 to TRBJ2-7, with the D call tentatively TRBD1 or TRBD2, each fitting 5 bases. The receptor was isolated from a man aged 25 to 40 with non-small cell lung cancer. Sequenced input: lung tumor tissue. The bases read TGCACCAGCAGCCCAGTGTCAGGGAGCTACGAGCAGTACTTC. Its protein product is CTSSPVSGSYEQYF.